Following are 21 T cell receptor beta chains from one sample sequenced in a study of T-cell memory formation after mild COVID-19. In TCRdb, the 5' RACE reads were re-called with MiXCR into one record per CDR3 protein. The sample contains over 450,000 distinct CDR3 sequences, about a fifth of which appear only once. Material: PBMCs or a T cell subset sorted from them (not recorded which). These receptors all come from an adult woman who had mild COVID-19 (a few samples of this study predate the infection). Cell type and time point are not known.

V gene TRBV20-1 combines with J gene TRBJ2-1; 13 positions match TRBD2. Trimming cost V 7 bases and J 3 bases; bases outside gene matches: 0. Germline V CDR1 and CDR2: DFQATT, SNEGSKA (reference sequence). The CDR3 runs to 13 residues. The chain's CDR3 is CSGTSGSYNEQFF. DNA of the CDR3: TGCAGTGGGACTAGCGGGAGCTACAATGAGCAGTTCTTC.

V usage is TRBV7-3 and J usage is TRBJ2-1; 9 nucleotides align to TRBD2. V gave up 6 bases and J gave up 0 bases; unmatched junction bases: 3. The CDR3 covers 15 residues. Germline CDR1 reads SGHTA; CDR2 reads FQGTGA. As DNA, the CDR3 is TGTGCCAGCAGGTCGGGACTAGCCTCCTACAATGAGCAGTTCTTC. It specifies CASRSGLASYNEQFF.

This clonotype was seen only a few times. The chain uses TRBV7-9 and TRBJ1-4; D remains ambiguous. The length of the CDR3 is 13 residues. V was pared by 3 bases and J by 4 bases, with 6 bases between. Germline assignment: CDR1 SEHNR and CDR2 FQNEAQ (reference sequence). The CDR3 reads CASSLQINEKLFF. The CDR3 DNA reads TGTGCCAGCAGCTTGCAGATTAATGAAAAACTGTTTTTT.

This sequence joins TRBV6-5 and TRBJ2-2; 10 bases are shared with TRBD2. The V and J ends lost 1 base and 1 base, in that order; junction bases with no gene match: 6. Germline CDR1 and CDR2: MNHEY and SVGAGI. This CDR3 region has 18 residues. CDR3 region: CASSYLYWTSGNTGELFF. The CDR3 DNA reads TGTGCCAGCAGTTACTTATACTGGACTAGCGGGAACACCGGGGAGCTGTTTTTT.

On this clonotype: It may be a read error: a sequence one base away is much more abundant. The chain is built from TRBV6-5 and TRBJ2-1; 9 nucleotides agree with TRBD2. CDR1 is MNHEY and CDR2 is SVGAGI in the germline V gene. The CDR3 runs 15 residues. V shed 6 bases and J 0 bases; nucleotides not matched to a gene: 3. CDR3 in amino acids: CASSHSGSSYNEQFF. The CDR3 coding sequence is TGTGCCAGCAGCCATAGCGGGAGCTCCTACAATGAGCAGTTCTTC.

Written as DNA, the CDR3 is TGTGCCAGCAGCCCATTATACCTCGGGACAGGGGGAAGGACTGAAGCTTTCTTT. It is translated as CASSPLYLGTGGRTEAFF. This sequence joins TRBV7-9 and TRBJ1-1, with 11 bases aligning to TRBD1. J gave up 5 bases and V 5 bases, and 16 bases lay outside the gene matches. The CDR3 length is 18 residues. Germline V gene data show CDR1 as SEHNR and CDR2 as FQNEAQ (reference sequence).

The chain has TRBV6-5 and TRBJ1-3; D not resolved. The germline gives CDR1 MNHEY, CDR2 SVGAGI. The V end was cut by 6 bases, the J end by 1 base, with 10 bases between. This CDR3 has 14 amino acids. The CDR3: CASRGGMSGNTIYF. DNA of the CDR3: TGTGCCAGCAGAGGAGGGATGTCTGGAAACACCATATATTTT.

The chain uses TRBV2 and TRBJ2-6; D unresolved. The CDR3 runs to 14 residues. Germline V gene lookup returns CDR1 SNHLY and CDR2 FYNNEI. With 9 bases removed from V and 0 bases from J, the gap between germline ends came to 9 bases. The CDR3 region is CASTVSSGANVLTF. The CDR3 DNA is TGTGCCAGTACCGTTTCCTCTGGGGCCAACGTCCTGACTTTC.

This sequence joins TRBV3-1 and TRBJ2-7; 8 bases map to TRBD1. After removal of 2 bases from V and 4 bases from J, the junction contained 7 bases not matched to a gene. The CDR3 contains 15 residues. Looked up from germline, CDR1 is LGHDT and CDR2 is YNNKEL (reference sequence). The CDR3 nucleotides are TGTGCCAGCAGCCAACTACAGGGGGGTCCTTACGAGCAGTACTTC. Translation gives CASSQLQGGPYEQYF.

The V and J genes are TRBV14 and TRBJ2-7, with D uncertain. Germline V CDR1 and CDR2: SGHDN, FVKESK. Trimming took 2 bases from V and 6 from J, leaving 11 bases between them. The CDR3 has 13 amino acids. The chain's CDR3 is CASSQRGRVEQYF. The CDR3 DNA reads TGTGCCAGCAGCCAACGAGGACGCGTCGAGCAGTACTTC.

This clonotype was observed many times. The V gene is TRBV7-9, the J gene TRBJ2-5; 10 nucleotides line up with TRBD1. This CDR3 region has 15 residues. The junction had 3 bases not matched to a gene; V was cut back by 0 bases and J by 5 bases. Germline CDR1 SEHNR, CDR2 FQNEAQ (reference sequence). The CDR3 nucleotides read TGTGCCAGCAGCTTAGCGGGACAGGGGAGCGAGACCCAGTACTTC. Translation gives CASSLAGQGSETQYF.

The chain carries TRBV7-9 and TRBJ2-5; 8 nucleotides line up with TRBD1. With V trimmed by 6 bases and J by 3 bases, 0 bases remained unmatched. The CDR3 has 12 residues. The germline V gene has CDR1 SEHNR and CDR2 FQNEAQ (reference sequence). The CDR3 region has the DNA TGTGCCAGCAGGACAGGGGAAGAGACCCAGTACTTC. This gives the protein CASRTGEETQYF. The variable domain in full, with the rest retrieved from reference TRBV7-9 and TRBJ2-5, is DTGVSQNPRHKITKRGQNVTFRCDPISEHNRLYWYRQTLGQGPEFLTYFQNEAQLEKSRLLSDRFSAERPKGSFSTLEIQRTEQGDSAMYLCASRTGEETQYFGPGTRLLVL.

The rearrangement uses TRBV2 and TRBJ2-1; 7 bases map to TRBD1. V shed 7 bases and J 3 bases; nucleotides not matched to a gene: 3. CDR1 is SNHLY, CDR2 FYNNEI, per germline. The CDR3 spans 13 residues. CDR3 residues: CASNRGFYNEQFF. The CDR3 DNA is TGTGCCAGCAACAGGGGCTTCTACAATGAGCAGTTCTTC.

This clonotype has only a few counts. CDR3 sequence reads: CATRGGLDNNEQFF. In DNA form, the CDR3 reads TGTGCCACCAGGGGGGGACTAGATAACAATGAGCAGTTCTTC. The V gene is TRBV24-1, the J gene TRBJ2-1; 8 nucleotides agree with TRBD2. This CDR3 spans 14 amino acids. Germline V gives CDR1 KGHDR, CDR2 SFDVKD. V lost 7 bases to trimming and J lost 5 bases; unmatched junction nucleotides: 6.

The chain uses TRBV19 and TRBJ1-5; D is possibly TRBD1 (5 bases). Trimming removed 6 bases at V and 4 bases at J, with 16 bases between. CDR1 and CDR2 (germline): LNHDA, SQIVND (reference sequence). The CDR3 runs 15 residues. The CDR3, as DNA: TGTGCCAGTAGGATGGTGGGCAGGGTAAATCAGCCCCAGCATTTT. Its translation is CASRMVGRVNQPQHF.

Only a few counts were recorded for this clonotype. The chain employs TRBV10-3 and TRBJ2-5, with 7 bases matching TRBD2. CDR1 is ENHRY, CDR2 SYGVKD, per germline. V was pared by 2 bases and J by 5 bases, with 11 bases of the junction left unmatched. This CDR3 has 16 amino acids. Here the CDR3 reads CAISEGLAAVSETQYF. The CDR3 coding sequence is TGTGCCATCAGTGAGGGGCTAGCGGCGGTCTCTGAGACCCAGTACTTC.

This chain uses TRBV5-1 with TRBJ2-2; D not resolved. Germline V CDR1 and CDR2: SGHRS, YFSETQ. The CDR3 totals 15 residues. Trimming pared 4 bases from V and 1 base from J, leaving 11 bases between. CDR3 protein: CASSPTAGNTGELFF. The CDR3 DNA is TGCGCCAGCAGCCCCACGGCAGGGAACACCGGGGAGCTGTTTTTT.

This clonotype was counted a few times. The J gene is TRBJ2-5, the V gene TRBV5-1, with 11 bases aligning to TRBD2. This CDR3 spans 17 amino acids. J was trimmed by 2 bases and V by 0 bases; bases with no gene match: 6. Germline assignment: CDR1 SGHRS and CDR2 YFSETQ. CDR3: CASSLAPSGGRQETQYF. The CDR3 nucleotides read TGCGCCAGCAGCTTGGCACCTAGCGGGGGGCGACAAGAGACCCAGTACTTC.

The chain joins TRBV6-2 or TRBV6-3 to TRBJ2-6; D remains ambiguous. CDR1 MNHEY and CDR2 SVGEGT come from the germline V gene. V shed 8 bases and J shed 0 bases, with 8 bases lying between them. The CDR3 is 14 amino acids. The CDR3 spells CASARGSGANVLTF. CDR3 nucleotide sequence: TGTGCCAGCGCGCGAGGCTCTGGGGCCAACGTCCTGACTTTC.

This clonotype turned up a few times. The rearrangement uses TRBV4-3 and TRBJ2-1; no clear D. Germline CDR1 LGHNA, CDR2 YSLEER. V shed 0 bases and J shed 4 bases, with 13 bases lying between them. This CDR3 contains 16 residues. CDR3 in DNA: TGCGCCAGCAGCCAAGAAATCCTAGTCCCGTACAATGAGCAGTTCTTC. Translation gives CASSQEILVPYNEQFF.

The V call is TRBV3-1, the J call TRBJ1-5; the match to TRBD1 covers 11 bases. V lost 0 bases and J lost 7; bases outside the gene matches: 8. CDR3 length: 17 residues. CDR1 is LGHDT and CDR2 is YNNKEL in the germline V gene (reference sequence). CDR3 coding DNA: TGTGCCAGCAGCCAAGATTTTTCAGGGGACAGGGGGCAGCCCCAGCATTTT. It encodes CASSQDFSGDRGQPQHF. The full variable domain, with the rest looked up from reference TRBV3-1 and TRBJ1-5, is DTAVSQTPKYLVTQMGNDKSIKCEQNLGHDTMYWYKQDSKKFLKIMFSYNNKELIINETVPNRFSPKSPDKAHLNLHINSLELGDSAVYFCASSQDFSGDRGQPQHFGDGTRLSIL.